These 16 T cell receptor beta chains share one sample of origin, sequenced in a study of cytomegalovirus exposure and HLA in healthy donors. PCR primers comprised 60 Vbeta and 13 Jbeta primers. Clones were read by immunoSEQ multiplex PCR, and TCRdb kept only the in-frame ones, dropping some. Its table records about 88,000 clones. Material for sequencing was PBMCs. These TCRs come from a girl aged 10 to 17 in good health and CMV-seropositive.

The chain recombines TRBV9 with TRBJ1-1, with a possible D match to TRBD1 (5 bases). V shed 4 bases and J shed 0 bases, with 16 bases lying between them. CDR1 is SGDLS, CDR2 YYNGEE, per germline. The CDR3 is made up of 16 amino acids. The CDR3 coding sequence is TGTGCCAGCAGCCCCGGGGGTGGAGTCATGAACACTGAAGCTTTCTTT. Translating it yields CASSPGGGVMNTEAFF.

The rearrangement uses TRBV18 and TRBJ2-1, with 9 bases identical to TRBD2. This CDR3 region has 15 residues. V lost 3 bases to trimming and J lost 3 bases; unmatched junction nucleotides: 3. Germline assignment: CDR1 KGHSH and CDR2 LQKENI. The CDR3 region has the DNA TGTGCCAGCTCACCCGCTAGCGGGGACTACAATGAGCAGTTCTTC. The encoded protein is CASSPASGDYNEQFF.

This chain connects TRBV6-4 to TRBJ2-2; 8 bases map to TRBD2. Germline V gives CDR1 MRHNA, CDR2 SNTAGT. The CDR3 has 15 residues. V lost 6 bases and J lost 6; bases outside the gene matches: 9. The CDR3 spells CASRRSGGSSGELFF. CDR3 coding DNA: TGTGCCAGCAGGAGGAGCGGGGGTTCCTCCGGGGAGCTGTTTTTT.

The gene calls are TRBV6-5 and TRBJ2-2, with TRBD1 matching 7 bases. CDR1 is MNHEY, CDR2 SVGAGI, per germline. V trimming: 6 bases; J trimming: 6 bases; junction bases outside the gene matches: 4. This CDR3 is 13 amino acids long. CDR3 loop: CASRTTGSGELFF. CDR3 DNA sequence: TGTGCCAGCAGAACGACAGGGTCCGGGGAGCTGTTTTTT.

The chain carries TRBV6-1 and TRBJ1-1; 8 nucleotides align to TRBD1. The CDR3 is 12 amino acids. CDR1 and CDR2 (germline): MNHNS, SASEGT. V trimming: 5 bases; J trimming: 4 bases; junction bases outside the gene matches: 0. The CDR3 DNA sequence: TGTGCCAGCAGTACAGGGGGCACTGAAGCTTTCTTT. Encoded protein: CASSTGGTEAFF.

The gene calls are TRBV9 and TRBJ1-4; 8 positions agree with TRBD1. The CDR3 totals 15 residues. Germline-derived CDR1 and CDR2 are SGDLS and YYNGEE. After removal of 2 bases from V and 8 bases from J, the junction contained 8 bases not matched to a gene. This CDR3 is CASSVTGVWGEKLFF. DNA of the CDR3: TGTGCCAGCAGCGTGACAGGGGTTTGGGGAGAAAAACTGTTTTTT.

This chain connects TRBV6-5 to TRBJ1-1; D uncertain. CDR1 is MNHEY, CDR2 SVGAGI, per germline. The CDR3 is 14 residues long. V was cut by 6 bases and J by 6 bases, with 17 bases left in between. For the CDR3, the DNA is TGTGCCAGCAGCCACCCTGCACTTTATCCTGAAGCTTTCTTT. Residues: CASSHPALYPEAFF.

This chain links TRBV30 with TRBJ1-5; D is perhaps TRBD1 (6 bases). The germline V and J ends were trimmed by 0 bases and 5 bases, with 20 bases remaining between them. This CDR3 is built from 17 residues. The V gene's germline CDR1 is GTSNPN and CDR2 SVGIG (reference sequence). CDR3 amino acids: CAWSVSRGSLPDQPQHF. Written as DNA, the CDR3 is TGTGCCTGGAGTGTATCCAGGGGCTCCCTTCCGGATCAGCCCCAGCATTTT.

CDR3 bases: TGTGCCAGCAGCGTAGGAACTAGCGCCTACAATGAGCAGTTCTTC. This codes for CASSVGTSAYNEQFF. The gene calls are TRBV9 and TRBJ2-1; 7 bases are shared with TRBD2. V was clipped by 0 bases and J by 2 bases; unmatched bases: 2. The germline V gene has CDR1 SGDLS and CDR2 YYNGEE. The CDR3 runs to 15 residues.

V is TRBV6-5 and J is TRBJ1-2; 7 positions match TRBD1. The V and J ends lost 8 bases and 0 bases, in that order; junction bases with no gene match: 3. Germline CDR1 and CDR2: MNHEY and SVGAGI. The CDR3 has 13 amino acids. CDR3 coding DNA: TGTGCCAGCCGGGACAGCACTAACTATGGCTACACCTTC. This encodes CASRDSTNYGYTF.

V and J are TRBV9 and TRBJ1-1; tentatively, D is TRBD1 (6 bases). The germline CDR1 and CDR2 sequences are SGDLS and YYNGEE. V lost 4 bases, J lost 10 bases, and 14 bases lay in between. The CDR3 consists of 12 residues. CDR3 amino acids: CASSSSGTTAFF. The CDR3 DNA reads TGTGCCAGCAGCTCATCCGGGACAACAGCTTTCTTT.

V usage is TRBV6-6 and J usage is TRBJ2-5; 9 nucleotides line up with TRBD1. J lost 4 bases, V lost 0 bases, and 0 bases had no gene match. The CDR3 spans 14 residues. CDR1 and CDR2 from the germline V gene are MNHNY and SVGAGI (reference sequence). The CDR3 coding sequence is TGTGCCAGCAGTTACTCGGACAGGGGAGAGACCCAGTACTTC. Amino acids: CASSYSDRGETQYF.

V gene TRBV29-1 combines with J gene TRBJ2-4; D is perhaps TRBD1 (5 bases). Germline V gene lookup returns CDR1 SQVTM and CDR2 ANQGSEA. Trimming took 4 bases from V and 0 from J, leaving 7 bases between them. The CDR3 loop spans 13 amino acids. The CDR3 is CSVGTLAKNIQYF. For the CDR3, the DNA is TGCAGCGTTGGGACACTAGCCAAAAACATTCAGTACTTC.

V gene TRBV7-9 combines with J gene TRBJ1-5; D might be TRBD1 (5 bases). The V end was cut by 5 bases, the J end by 3 bases, with 14 bases between. Germline V gene sequence: CDR1 SEHNR, CDR2 FQNEAQ (reference sequence). The CDR3 is 15 residues long. Here the CDR3 reads CASSNTTEYNQPQHF. The CDR3 DNA follows: TGTGCCAGCAGCAACACGACAGAATACAATCAGCCCCAGCATTTT.

V and J are TRBV7-9 and TRBJ2-1, with 11 bases fitting TRBD2. V lost 6 bases to trimming and J lost 4 bases; unmatched junction nucleotides: 14. This CDR3 is built from 18 residues. Germline V gene sequence: CDR1 SEHNR, CDR2 FQNEAQ (reference sequence). CDR3 sequence (DNA): TGTGCCAGCAGTCGTAGCGGGGGGGCCGCTCCTCTTTACAATGAGCAGTTCTTC. Its translation: CASSRSGGAAPLYNEQFF.

V is TRBV9 and J is TRBJ2-3, with 7 positions matching TRBD1. The CDR3 is 14 residues long. With 2 bases clipped from V and 5 bases from J, the junction kept 5 bases outside the gene matches. Germline lookup yields CDR1 SGDLS and CDR2 YYNGEE. The CDR3 bases are TGTGCCAGCAGCGTTGACAGGGTATTAGATACGCAGTATTTT. It is translated as CASSVDRVLDTQYF. Based on the CDR3 plus reference TRBV9 and TRBJ2-3, the full variable domain is DSGVTQTPKHLITATGQRVTLRCSPRSGDLSVYWYQQSLDQGLQFLIQYYNGEERAKGNILERFSAQQFPDLHSELNLSSLELGDSALYFCASSVDRVLDTQYFGPGTRLTVL.